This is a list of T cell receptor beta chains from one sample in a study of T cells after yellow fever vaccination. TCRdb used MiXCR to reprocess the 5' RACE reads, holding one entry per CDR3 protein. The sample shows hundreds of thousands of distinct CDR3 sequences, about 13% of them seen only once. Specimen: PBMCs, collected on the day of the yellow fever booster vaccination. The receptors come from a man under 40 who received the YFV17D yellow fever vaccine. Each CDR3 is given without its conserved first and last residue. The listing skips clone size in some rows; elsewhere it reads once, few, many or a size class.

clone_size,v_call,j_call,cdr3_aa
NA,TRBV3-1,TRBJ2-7,ASSQDLGQGKDDEQY
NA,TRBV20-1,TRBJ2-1,SARDSTGYRYNEQF
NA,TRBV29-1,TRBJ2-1,SVEDTASGRSEQF
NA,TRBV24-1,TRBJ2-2,ATSDSGTSGVYRELF
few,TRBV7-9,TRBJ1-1,ASSVGARDTEAF
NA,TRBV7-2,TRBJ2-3,ASITKGADTQY
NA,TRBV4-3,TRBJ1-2,ASSQEDHEGYGYT
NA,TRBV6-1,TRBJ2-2,ASLPGWGTGELF
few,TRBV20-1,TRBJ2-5,SATAGTTGGETQY
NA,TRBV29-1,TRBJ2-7,SARTGGGHNNEQY
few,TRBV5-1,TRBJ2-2,ASSYPAGVQRGELF
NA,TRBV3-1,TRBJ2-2,ASSHPTGVGTGELF
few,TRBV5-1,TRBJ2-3,ASSVLTSGSSTDTQY
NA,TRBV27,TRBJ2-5,ASSPPGQPPGAQY
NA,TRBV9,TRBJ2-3,ASSGSWTSGRSRLKDTQY
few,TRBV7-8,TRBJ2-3,ASSLRISGRARGTDTQY
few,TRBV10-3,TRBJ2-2,AISFRENTGELF
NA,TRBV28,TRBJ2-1,ASSSPRGRRHINEQF
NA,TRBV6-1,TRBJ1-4,ASSRGTTNEKLF
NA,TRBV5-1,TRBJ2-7,ASTTAGGREQY
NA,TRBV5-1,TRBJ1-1,ASSLDPDTEAF
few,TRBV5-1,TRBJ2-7,ASSSAGAGSYEQY
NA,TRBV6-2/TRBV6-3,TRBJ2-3,AAGRRDGTDTQY
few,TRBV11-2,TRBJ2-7,ASSLDWAGGPREQY
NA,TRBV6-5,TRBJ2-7,ASSTSGRYEQY
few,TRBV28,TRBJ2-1,ATTEGGYYNEQF
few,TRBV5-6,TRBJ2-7,ASSVMMFGSYEQY
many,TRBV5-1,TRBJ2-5,ASSLAGTSGSQETQY
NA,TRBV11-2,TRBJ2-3,ASSPEKVLAGGTDTQY
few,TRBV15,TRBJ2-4,ATSRLGGLAGAGVKNIQY
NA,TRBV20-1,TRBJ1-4,SSRGGATNEKLF
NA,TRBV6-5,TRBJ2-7,ASSTKAGTFSYEQY
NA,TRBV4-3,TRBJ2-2,ASSRDLEDSYTGELF
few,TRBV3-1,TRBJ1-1,ASSPVQGFKAF
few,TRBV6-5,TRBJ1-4,ASSGQFGKLF
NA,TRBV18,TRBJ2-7,ASSPGTSENEQY
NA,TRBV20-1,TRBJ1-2,SATQGANNYGYT
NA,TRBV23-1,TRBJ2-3,ASSQSKTPTDTQY
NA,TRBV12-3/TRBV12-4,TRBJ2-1,ASSLTGTAYNEQF
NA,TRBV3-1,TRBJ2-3,ASKAPSDTQY
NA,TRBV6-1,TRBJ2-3,ASRPGQGGTDTQY
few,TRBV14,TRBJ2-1,ASSQGERERKNEQF
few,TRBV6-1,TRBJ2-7,ASRGQGYSRSSYEQY
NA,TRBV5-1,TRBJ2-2,ASSQEVQGSTGELF
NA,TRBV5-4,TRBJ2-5,ASSFRTGFFETQY